The 30 T cell receptor beta chains given below trace back to one sample, sequenced in a study of OX40 agonist ivuxolimab in advanced cancers. The assay was immunoSEQ multiplex PCR, and TCRdb's table has in-frame clones only and misses some. This sample has about 19,000 clones, with roughly 78% found just once. Here the sequenced sample was CD4+ or CD8+ T cells sorted from blood, taken in a trial of the OX40 agonist ivuxolimab. The source is an adult with an advanced solid tumor such as melanoma, head and neck, liver or kidney cancer.

The V gene is TRBV27, the J gene TRBJ2-7; possibly TRBD1 for D (5 bases). Trimming stripped 5 bases from V and 1 base from J, with 12 bases between. CDR3 length equals 14 residues. Per the germline V gene, CDR1 is MNHEY and CDR2 is SMNVEV (reference sequence). The CDR3: CASSPPGPSYEQYF. The CDR3 coding sequence is TGTGCCAGCAGTCCCCCAGGGCCATCCTACGAGCAGTACTTC.

The chain joins TRBV27 to TRBJ1-5; D unresolved. The germline V gene encodes CDR1 MNHEY and CDR2 SMNVEV (reference sequence). Trimming removed 7 bases at V and 1 base at J, with 14 bases between. The CDR3 consists of 15 residues. CDR3 in amino acids: CASKAGPASNQPQHF. The CDR3 DNA reads as TGTGCCAGCAAAGCCGGGCCAGCGAGCAATCAGCCCCAGCATTTT.

By share, this clone counts as medium-sized. The sample holds other DNA sequences that translate to the same CDR3. The chain links TRBV5-4 to TRBJ2-2; 9 bases are shared with TRBD2. With 4 bases clipped from V and 7 bases from J, the junction kept 11 bases outside the gene matches. The CDR3 sequence is 16 residues long. The germline CDR1 and CDR2 sequences are SGHNT and YYREEE (reference sequence). CDR3 coding DNA: TGTGCCAGCAGCACTGGGCTCGGGACTAGCAGCGGGGAGCTGTTTTTT. This codes for CASSTGLGTSSGELFF. Based on the CDR3 plus reference TRBV5-4 and TRBJ2-2, the full variable domain is ETGVTQSPTHLIKTRGQQVTLRCSSQSGHNTVSWYQQALGQGPQFIFQYYREEENGRGNFPPRFSGLQFPNYSSELNVNALELDDSALYLCASSTGLGTSSGELFFGEGSRLTVL.

The chain is built from TRBV4-1 and TRBJ2-5; 10 bases fit TRBD1. The germline gives CDR1 MGHRA, CDR2 YSYEKL. The CDR3 runs 15 residues. After removal of 4 bases from V and 3 bases from J, the junction contained 5 bases not matched to a gene. The CDR3 DNA follows: TGCGCCAGCAGCCGAAGACAGGGGGCTGAAGAGACCCAGTACTTC. Encoded protein: CASSRRQGAEETQYF.

The J gene is TRBJ2-7, the V gene TRBV2; D may be TRBD1 (6 bases). The V gene's germline CDR1 is SNHLY and CDR2 FYNNEI. This CDR3 spans 15 amino acids. V lost 7 bases and J lost 0, with 16 bases in between. CDR3 amino acids: CASTPGARVSYEQYF. CDR3 nucleotide sequence: TGTGCCAGCACCCCAGGGGCAAGGGTCTCCTACGAGCAGTACTTC.

The V gene is TRBV27, the J gene TRBJ2-7, with D uncertain. V lost 9 bases and J 2 bases, leaving 5 bases between the germline ends. CDR1 and CDR2 (germline): MNHEY, SMNVEV (reference sequence). The CDR3 has 10 amino acids. DNA of the CDR3: TGTGCCAGGTGGACCTACGAGCAGTACTTC. It specifies CARWTYEQYF.

This clone was seen a handful of times. This chain connects TRBV10-1 to TRBJ1-5; no clear D. Germline lookup yields CDR1 WNHNN and CDR2 SYGVQD (reference sequence). The CDR3 length is 14 residues. V gave up 2 bases and J gave up 5 bases, with 10 bases separating them. This CDR3 is CASSEAGFDQPQHF. DNA for the CDR3: TGCGCCAGCAGTGAGGCCGGATTTGATCAGCCCCAGCATTTT.

The chain couples TRBV18 to TRBJ2-2; D is uncertain. The CDR3 consists of 16 residues. Germline CDR1 and CDR2: KGHSH and LQKENI. Between the trimmed V and J ends, which lost 6 bases and 2 bases, there was a span of 16 bases. CDR3 coding DNA: TGTGCCAGCTCTCCCGGTCGAGGTCGAAACACCGGGGAGCTGTTTTTT. Translated, it gives CASSPGRGRNTGELFF.

The V and J genes are TRBV6-5 and TRBJ2-2; TRBD2 agrees at 10 bases. V lost 10 bases, J lost 5 bases, and 10 bases stayed unmatched. Germline-derived CDR1 and CDR2 are MNHEY and SVGAGI. This CDR3 has 15 amino acids. The CDR3 sequence: CAISASGRRTGELFF. Here the CDR3 DNA reads TGTGCCATCAGCGCTAGCGGGAGAAGGACCGGGGAGCTGTTTTTT.

The rearrangement joins TRBV7-9 to TRBJ2-6, with TRBD2 as a possible D gene (7 bases). The V end lost 3 bases, the J end lost 2 bases, and 11 bases lay between the germline ends. The germline CDR1 and CDR2 sequences are SEHNR and FQNEAQ (reference sequence). This CDR3 is 16 amino acids long. Written as DNA, the CDR3 is TGTGCCAGCAGCTTTCCGGGGGGCCCTGGGGCCAACGTCCTGACTTTC. Translation: CASSFPGGPGANVLTF. The entire variable domain, with the rest obtained from reference TRBV7-9 and TRBJ2-6, is as follows: DTGVSQNPRHKITKRGQNVTFRCDPISEHNRLYWYRQTLGQGPEFLTYFQNEAQLEKSRLLSDRFSAERPKGSFSTLEIQRTEQGDSAMYLCASSFPGGPGANVLTFGAGSRLTVL.

This clone was detected only once. The chain joins TRBV7-9 to TRBJ2-3; 8 bases line up with TRBD1. There are 14 residues in the CDR3. Germline V gene sequence: CDR1 SEHNR, CDR2 FQNEAQ (reference sequence). The V segment lost 4 bases and the J segment 6 bases; nucleotides outside the gene matches: 6. The CDR3 region is CASSWRQGKDTQYF. CDR3 DNA: TGTGCCAGCAGCTGGCGACAGGGGAAGGATACGCAGTATTTT.

V and J are TRBV19 and TRBJ1-5; D possibly corresponds to TRBD1 (6 bases). This CDR3 is 15 amino acids long. Trimming pared 5 bases from V and 2 bases from J, leaving 13 bases between. In germline, CDR1 is LNHDA, CDR2 SQIVND (reference sequence). Written as DNA, the CDR3 is TGTGCCAGTAGTGACAGGCACTTCGGCAATCAGCCCCAGCATTTT. Its translation: CASSDRHFGNQPQHF.

This clone was observed a handful of times. V is TRBV6-6 and J is TRBJ1-2; TRBD1 might be the D (6 bases). The CDR3 spans 15 residues. V was shortened by 0 bases and J by 5 bases, with 13 bases between the two germline ends. Germline V gene sequence: CDR1 MNHNY, CDR2 SVGAGI (reference sequence). CDR3 in amino acids: CASSYSSGEWYGYTF. The CDR3 DNA follows: TGTGCCAGCAGTTACTCTTCAGGGGAGTGGTATGGCTACACCTTC.

The chain uses TRBV9 and TRBJ2-2; D ambiguous. Germline V gene sequence: CDR1 SGDLS, CDR2 YYNGEE. The CDR3 spans 14 residues. V lost 0 bases and J lost 1, with 4 bases in between. The CDR3 loop reads CASSVGGNTGELFF. The CDR3 nucleotides are TGTGCCAGCAGCGTAGGCGGGAACACCGGGGAGCTGTTTTTT.

V gene TRBV11-2 combines with J gene TRBJ1-2; D remains ambiguous. There are 14 residues in the CDR3. Looked up from germline, CDR1 is SGHAT and CDR2 is FQNNGV. The V gene lost 2 bases and the J gene lost 2 bases, with 9 bases spanning the gap. CDR3 sequence reads: CASSLPQRNYGYTF. The DNA of the CDR3 is TGTGCCAGCAGCTTACCCCAGAGGAACTATGGCTACACCTTC.

The chain uses TRBV4-3 and TRBJ2-6; 14 bases map to TRBD2. The V and J ends lost 1 base and 3 bases, in that order; junction bases with no gene match: 11. The CDR3 is 21 residues long. Germline lookup yields CDR1 LGHNA and CDR2 YSLEER. The CDR3 DNA reads as TGCGCCAGCAGCCAAGGGGTGGGGACTAGCGGGGGAAAAGGTGGGGCCAACGTCCTGACTTTC. Amino acid sequence: CASSQGVGTSGGKGGANVLTF.

In DNA, the CDR3 is TGTGCCACCAGCAGAGCTAGGGGACGGGACTACGAGCAGTACTTC. Translated, it gives CATSRARGRDYEQYF. This chain joins TRBV15 and TRBJ2-7, with D perhaps assigned TRBD1 or TRBD2 (5 bases each). Germline V CDR1 and CDR2: LNHNV, YYDKDF (reference sequence). Trimming stripped 1 base from V and 3 bases from J, with 13 bases between. The CDR3 is 15 residues long.

The rearrangement links TRBV7-9 to TRBJ2-1; 15 bases map to TRBD2. Trimming cost V 7 bases and J 7 bases; bases outside gene matches: 2. This CDR3 is 14 amino acids long. Germline assignment: CDR1 SEHNR and CDR2 FQNEAQ (reference sequence). CDR3 amino acids: CASTGTSGRNEQFF. The CDR3 region has the DNA TGTGCCAGCACTGGGACTAGCGGGAGGAATGAGCAGTTCTTC.

The genes are TRBV11-2 and TRBJ1-2; no clear D. V lost 3 bases and J lost 3, with 11 bases in between. The CDR3 has 14 residues. Looked up from germline, CDR1 is SGHAT and CDR2 is FQNNGV. This CDR3 reads CASSLPAPYYGYTF. CDR3 DNA: TGTGCCAGCAGCTTGCCAGCTCCCTACTATGGCTACACCTTC. Looking up the rest from reference TRBV11-2 and TRBJ1-2 gives the full variable domain: EAGVAQSPRYKIIEKRQSVAFWCNPISGHATLYWYQQILGQGPKLLIQFQNNGVVDDSQLPKDRFSAERLKGVDSTLKIQPAKLEDSAVYLCASSLPAPYYGYTFGSGTRLTVV.

CDR3 bases: TGTGCCATCAGTGGGGTAGGACAGGGCGAAAACTACGAGCAGTACTTC. Its protein is CAISGVGQGENYEQYF. This rearrangement joins TRBV10-3 to TRBJ2-7, with 8 bases identical to TRBD1. Germline values: CDR1 ENHRY, CDR2 SYGVKD. This CDR3 spans 16 amino acids. The V segment lost 4 bases and the J segment 3 bases; nucleotides outside the gene matches: 11.

The chain links TRBV2 to TRBJ2-7, with 9 bases aligning to TRBD1. The junction had 6 bases not matched to a gene; V was cut back by 2 bases and J by 1 base. Germline V CDR1 and CDR2: SNHLY, FYNNEI. CDR3 size: 16 residues. CDR3 sequence: CASSETGTGFSYEQYF. The CDR3 DNA reads TGTGCCAGCAGTGAAACGGGGACAGGGTTTTCCTACGAGCAGTACTTC. The full variable domain, its missing parts supplied by reference TRBV2 and TRBJ2-7, is EPEVTQTPSHQVTQMGQEVILRCVPISNHLYFYWYRQILGQKVEFLVSFYNNEISEKSEIFDDQFSVERPDGSNFTLKIRSTKLEDSAMYFCASSETGTGFSYEQYFGPGTRLTVT.

This clone has just one count. The chain employs TRBV27 and TRBJ1-1, with D possibly being TRBD1 (6 bases). V dropped 2 bases and J dropped 1 base, with 8 bases sitting between them. The germline CDR1 and CDR2 sequences are MNHEY and SMNVEV (reference sequence). The CDR3 is 14 residues long. CDR3 in DNA: TGTGCCAGCAGTTTAACAGGGACGAACACTGAAGCTTTCTTT. It specifies CASSLTGTNTEAFF.

The rearrangement links TRBV7-9 to TRBJ1-2; 8 bases line up with TRBD1. Losses at the gene ends were 4 bases for V and 7 bases for J; bases not matched to a gene: 11. CDR3 length: 15 residues. Germline V lookup: CDR1 SEHNR, CDR2 FQNEAQ (reference sequence). CDR3 protein: CASSSTTGRGPGYTF. CDR3 nucleotide sequence: TGTGCCAGCAGCTCAACAACAGGCAGGGGGCCTGGCTACACCTTC.

The J gene is TRBJ1-1, the V gene TRBV28; D is perhaps TRBD1 (5 bases). Trimming took 3 bases from V and 11 from J, leaving 16 bases between them. CDR3 length: 13 residues. CDR1 and CDR2 (germline): MDHEN, SYDVKM. CDR3 DNA: TGTGCCAGCAGTTTTCGCGGGGCTACTGGGGCTTTCTTT. This encodes CASSFRGATGAFF. Complete variable domain (other parts from reference TRBV28 and TRBJ1-1): DVKVTQSSRYLVKRTGEKVFLECVQDMDHENMFWYRQDPGLGLRLIYFSYDVKMKEKGDIPEGYSVSREKKERFSLILESASTNQTSMYLCASSFRGATGAFFGQGTRLTVV.

In its sample, this clone was seen many times. The chain uses TRBV30 and TRBJ2-5; weak D call: TRBD1 (5 bases). The CDR3 has 13 residues. The V gene lost 3 bases and the J gene lost 2 bases, with 10 bases spanning the gap. Germline V gene data show CDR1 as GTSNPN and CDR2 as SVGIG (reference sequence). CDR3 protein: CAWRGRDQETQYF. For the CDR3, the DNA is TGTGCCTGGAGGGGCAGGGATCAAGAGACCCAGTACTTC.

The J gene is TRBJ1-1, the V gene TRBV9, with D tentatively TRBD1 (5 bases). The V gene lost 3 bases and the J gene lost 5 bases, with 14 bases spanning the gap. Germline V gene data show CDR1 as SGDLS and CDR2 as YYNGEE. The CDR3 length is 14 residues. DNA of the CDR3: TGTGCCAGCAGCGGCGAGAGGGGTGGGACTGAAGCTTTCTTT. This gives the protein CASSGERGGTEAFF.

This sequence joins TRBV7-9 and TRBJ2-7; D is possibly TRBD2 (6 bases). The length of the CDR3 is 15 residues. The V gene lost 4 bases and the J gene lost 0 bases, with 13 bases spanning the gap. CDR1 and CDR2 (germline): SEHNR, FQNEAQ (reference sequence). DNA for the CDR3: TGTGCCAGCAGCTCCTTCGACGGGAGCTCCTACGAGCAGTACTTC. It encodes CASSSFDGSSYEQYF.

This clone was observed a handful of times. V is TRBV28 and J is TRBJ2-7, with D tentatively TRBD2 (6 bases). There are 16 residues in the CDR3. V was trimmed by 3 bases and J by 1 base, leaving 16 bases between them. Germline-derived CDR1 and CDR2 are MDHEN and SYDVKM. Written as DNA, the CDR3 is TGTGCCAGCAGTTTTTCCACTCGGGACTCATCCTACGAGCAGTACTTC. Protein: CASSFSTRDSSYEQYF.

This clone is a singleton in its sample. This may arise from a read error, as a much more abundant clone is one base away. This specimen includes other DNA sequences encoding the same CDR3. V usage is TRBV27 and J usage is TRBJ1-1, with D hard to call. The CDR3 has 13 amino acids. Germline V gives CDR1 MNHEY, CDR2 SMNVEV (reference sequence). CDR3 sequence reads: CASSPDGYTEAFF. CDR3 nucleotide sequence: TGTGCCAGCAGCCCTGACGGGTACACTGAAGCTTTCTTC.

The chain is built from TRBV25-1 and TRBJ2-5; maybe TRBD2 (6 bases). The V gene lost 4 bases and the J gene lost 1 base, with 13 bases spanning the gap. Per germline, CDR1 MGHDK and CDR2 SYGVNS. The CDR3 has 15 amino acids. The CDR3 bases are TGTGCCAGCAGTGTCACGGGACTTCCCCAAGAGACCCAGTACTTC. Encoded protein: CASSVTGLPQETQYF.